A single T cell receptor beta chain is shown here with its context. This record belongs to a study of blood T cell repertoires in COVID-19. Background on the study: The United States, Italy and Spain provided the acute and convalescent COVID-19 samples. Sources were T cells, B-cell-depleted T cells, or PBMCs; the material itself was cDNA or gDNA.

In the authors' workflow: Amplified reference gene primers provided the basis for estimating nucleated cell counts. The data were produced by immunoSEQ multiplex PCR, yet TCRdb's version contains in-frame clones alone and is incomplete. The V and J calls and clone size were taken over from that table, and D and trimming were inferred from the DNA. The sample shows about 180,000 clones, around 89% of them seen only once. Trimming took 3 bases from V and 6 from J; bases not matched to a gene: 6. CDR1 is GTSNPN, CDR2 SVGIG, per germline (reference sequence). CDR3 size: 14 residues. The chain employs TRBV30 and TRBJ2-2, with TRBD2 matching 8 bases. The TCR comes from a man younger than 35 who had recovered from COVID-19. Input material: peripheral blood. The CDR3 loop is CAWSPASGPGELFF. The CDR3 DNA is TGTGCCTGGAGCCCAGCTAGCGGGCCCGGGGAGCTGTTTTTT. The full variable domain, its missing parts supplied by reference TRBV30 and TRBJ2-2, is SQTIHQWPATLVQPVGSPLSLECTVEGTSNPNLYWYRQAAGRGLQLLFYSVGIGQISSEVPQNLSASRPQDRQFILSSKKLLLSDSGFYLCAWSPASGPGELFFGEGSRLTVL.